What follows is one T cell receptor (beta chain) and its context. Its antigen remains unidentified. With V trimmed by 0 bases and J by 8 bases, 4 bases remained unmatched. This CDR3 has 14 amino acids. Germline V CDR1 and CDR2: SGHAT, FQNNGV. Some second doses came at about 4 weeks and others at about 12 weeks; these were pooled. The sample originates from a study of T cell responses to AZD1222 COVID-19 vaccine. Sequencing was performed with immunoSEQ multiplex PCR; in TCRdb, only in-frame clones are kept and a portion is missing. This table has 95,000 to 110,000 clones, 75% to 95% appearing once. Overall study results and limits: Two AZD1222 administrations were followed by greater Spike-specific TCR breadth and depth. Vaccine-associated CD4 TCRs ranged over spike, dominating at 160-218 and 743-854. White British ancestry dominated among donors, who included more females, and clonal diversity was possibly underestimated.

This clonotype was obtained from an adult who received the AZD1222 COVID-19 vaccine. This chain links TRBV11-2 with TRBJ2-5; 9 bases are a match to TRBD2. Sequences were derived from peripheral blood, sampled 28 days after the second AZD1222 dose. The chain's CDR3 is CASSLELAGITQYF. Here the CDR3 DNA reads TGTGCCAGCAGCTTAGAACTAGCGGGCATAACCCAGTACTTC. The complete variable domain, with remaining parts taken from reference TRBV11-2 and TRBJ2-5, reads EAGVAQSPRYKIIEKRQSVAFWCNPISGHATLYWYQQILGQGPKLLIQFQNNGVVDDSQLPKDRFSAERLKGVDSTLKIQPAKLEDSAVYLCASSLELAGITQYFGPGTRLLVL.